Shown below are 3 T cell receptor beta chains from a single sample sequenced in a study of blood T cell repertoires in COVID-19. The repertoire was sequenced with immunoSEQ multiplex PCR; TCRdb's copy has only in-frame clones and lacks some. The repertoire holds 350,000 to 450,000 clones, 75% to 90% seen once, with around 5.1% in the top ten. Material for sequencing was PBMCs or T cells enriched from blood (not recorded which). The receptors come from a woman in her fifties or sixties who had recovered from COVID-19.

The chain uses TRBV3-1 (or the pseudogene TRBV3-2) and TRBJ1-2; TRBD1 agrees at 12 bases. Looked up from germline, CDR1 is LGHDT and CDR2 is YNNKEL (reference sequence). V lost 4 bases, J lost 8 bases, and 11 bases stayed unmatched. The CDR3 is made up of 16 amino acids. The CDR3 DNA follows: TGTGCCAGCAGCCTCCCCGCCGGGACAGGGGGCGCGGGCTACACCTTC. Its protein product is CASSLPAGTGGAGYTF.

The J gene is TRBJ2-3, the V gene TRBV7-3; D is perhaps TRBD2 (6 bases). Between the trimmed V and J ends, which lost 5 bases and 6 bases, there was a span of 12 bases. The germline CDR1 and CDR2 sequences are SGHTA and FQGTGA. CDR3 length equals 13 residues. This chain's CDR3 is CASSRYGRDTQYF. CDR3 DNA: TGTGCCAGCAGCCGATATGGGAGGGATACGCAGTATTTT. Full variable domain (outside the CDR3, taken from reference TRBV7-3 and TRBJ2-3): GAGVSQTPSNKVTEKGKYVELRCDPISGHTALYWYRQSLGQGPEFLIYFQGTGAADDSGLPNDRFFAVRPEGSVSTLKIQRTERGDSAVYLCASSRYGRDTQYFGPGTRLTVL.

This chain connects TRBV20-1 to TRBJ1-1, with unresolved D. In germline, CDR1 is DFQATT, CDR2 SNEGSKA (reference sequence). The CDR3 runs 11 residues. With 5 bases removed from V and 1 base from J, the gap between germline ends came to 5 bases. The CDR3 loop is CSAVENTEAFF. The DNA for the CDR3 is TGCAGTGCTGTAGAGAACACTGAAGCTTTCTTT.